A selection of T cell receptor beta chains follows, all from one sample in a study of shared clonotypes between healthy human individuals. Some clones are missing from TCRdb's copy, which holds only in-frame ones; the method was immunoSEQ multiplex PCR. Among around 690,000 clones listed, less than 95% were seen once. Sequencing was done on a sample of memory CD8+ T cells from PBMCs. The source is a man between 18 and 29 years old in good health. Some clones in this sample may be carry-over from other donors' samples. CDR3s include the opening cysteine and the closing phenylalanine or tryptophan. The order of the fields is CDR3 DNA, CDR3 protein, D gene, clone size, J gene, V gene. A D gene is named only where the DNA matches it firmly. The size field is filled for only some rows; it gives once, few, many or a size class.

CDR3 DNA: TGTGCCAGCAGCGTAGTGGCGGGAGCGGAGACCCAGTACTTC; CDR3 protein: CASSVVAGAETQYF; D gene: TRBD2; clone size: -; J gene: TRBJ2-5; V gene: TRBV9
CDR3 DNA: TGTGCCAGCAGTCACGGGAGGACCCCTTACGAGCAGTACTTC; CDR3 protein: CASSHGRTPYEQYF; D gene: TRBD2; clone size: -; J gene: TRBJ2-7; V gene: TRBV6-5
CDR3 DNA: TGCGCCAGCAGCTTGGCCGGCACGAGCCCCTCCGAGCAGTACTTC; CDR3 protein: CASSLAGTSPSEQYF; D gene: -; clone size: -; J gene: TRBJ2-7; V gene: TRBV5-1
CDR3 DNA: TGTGCCAGCAGGGGAGGGAGGCTCGTCGGGGAAAAACTGTTTTTT; CDR3 protein: CASRGGRLVGEKLFF; D gene: -; clone size: once; J gene: TRBJ1-4; V gene: TRBV25-1
CDR3 DNA: TGCGCCAGCAGCCCGTCGACAGGAACCGGCTACGAGCAGTACTTC; CDR3 protein: CASSPSTGTGYEQYF; D gene: -; clone size: once; J gene: TRBJ2-7; V gene: TRBV5-1
CDR3 DNA: TGTGCCAGCAGCAGGGACTCCTACGAGCAGTACTTC; CDR3 protein: CASSRDSYEQYF; D gene: -; clone size: -; J gene: TRBJ2-7; V gene: TRBV5-6
CDR3 DNA: TGTGCCAGCAGCTTAGTCTCGCGGGAGGACTACGAGCAGTACTTC; CDR3 protein: CASSLVSREDYEQYF; D gene: TRBD2; clone size: -; J gene: TRBJ2-7; V gene: TRBV7-8
CDR3 DNA: TGTGCCAGCAGCGTGGGGGATACTAGCACAGATACGCAGTATTTT; CDR3 protein: CASSVGDTSTDTQYF; D gene: -; clone size: -; J gene: TRBJ2-3; V gene: TRBV9
CDR3 DNA: TGTGCCAGCAGCGTTAGTACTACCGGGACCCACGAGCAGTACTTC; CDR3 protein: CASSVSTTGTHEQYF; D gene: -; clone size: -; J gene: TRBJ2-7; V gene: TRBV7-9
CDR3 DNA: TGTGCCAGCAGCCCGGGGTATTCCTACGAGCAGTACTTC; CDR3 protein: CASSPGYSYEQYF; D gene: -; clone size: -; J gene: TRBJ2-7; V gene: TRBV7-9
CDR3 DNA: TGTGCCAGCAGTTTCGGTGGATGGGGCTCCTACGAGCAGTACTTC; CDR3 protein: CASSFGGWGSYEQYF; D gene: -; clone size: -; J gene: TRBJ2-7; V gene: TRBV27
CDR3 DNA: TGTGCCAGCAGTGACCGCCTCTCTGGGGCAGATACGCAGTATTTT; CDR3 protein: CASSDRLSGADTQYF; D gene: -; clone size: -; J gene: TRBJ2-3; V gene: TRBV6-4
CDR3 DNA: TGCGCCAGCAGCCAGGACGCTTATGACTCCTACGAGCAGTACTTC; CDR3 protein: CASSQDAYDSYEQYF; D gene: -; clone size: -; J gene: TRBJ2-7; V gene: TRBV4-3
CDR3 DNA: TGTGCCAGCAGCCTAGATCAAGGTACACGGGCTCTCTACGAGCAGTACTTC; CDR3 protein: CASSLDQGTRALYEQYF; D gene: -; clone size: -; J gene: TRBJ2-7; V gene: TRBV7-2
CDR3 DNA: TGTGCCAGTGAGACTAGCGGGAGTCTCAATGAGCAGTTCTTC; CDR3 protein: CASETSGSLNEQFF; D gene: TRBD2; clone size: -; J gene: TRBJ2-1; V gene: TRBV27
CDR3 DNA: TGTGCCAGCAGCTTAGTTAATCGGGTCGAGCAGTACTTC; CDR3 protein: CASSLVNRVEQYF; D gene: -; clone size: -; J gene: TRBJ2-7; V gene: TRBV7-9
CDR3 DNA: TGTGCCAGCAGTGAATTGGGCGGCCCCGAGCAGTACTTC; CDR3 protein: CASSELGGPEQYF; D gene: -; clone size: few; J gene: TRBJ2-7; V gene: TRBV25-1
CDR3 DNA: TGTGCCAGCAGCCCGCGGGGGGGAATGAACACTGAAGCTTTCTTT; CDR3 protein: CASSPRGGMNTEAFF; D gene: -; clone size: -; J gene: TRBJ1-1; V gene: TRBV13
CDR3 DNA: TGTGCCAGCAGCTTCGGGAGCCCCTCCACCGAGCAGTACTTC; CDR3 protein: CASSFGSPSTEQYF; D gene: -; clone size: many; J gene: TRBJ2-7; V gene: TRBV5-6
CDR3 DNA: TGTGCCAGCAGCTGGCGACTAGCGGACGGAGAATACGAGCAGTACTTC; CDR3 protein: CASSWRLADGEYEQYF; D gene: TRBD2; clone size: -; J gene: TRBJ2-7; V gene: TRBV11-2
CDR3 DNA: TGTGCCAGCAGAAGGAGGGGGCGCTATGAAAAACTGTTTTTT; CDR3 protein: CASRRRGRYEKLFF; D gene: TRBD1; clone size: -; J gene: TRBJ1-4; V gene: TRBV27
CDR3 DNA: TGTGCCAGCAGTACCCTCGGGACTAGCGGTAACTCCTACAATGAGCAGTTCTTC; CDR3 protein: CASSTLGTSGNSYNEQFF; D gene: TRBD2; clone size: -; J gene: TRBJ2-1; V gene: TRBV27
CDR3 DNA: TGTGCCAGCAGCACCCTCCCCCCAAACGAGCAGTACTTC; CDR3 protein: CASSTLPPNEQYF; D gene: -; clone size: -; J gene: TRBJ2-7; V gene: TRBV7-9
CDR3 DNA: TGTGCCAGCAGCGGCTTATGGGGTAGGGTAGAGACCCAGTACTTC; CDR3 protein: CASSGLWGRVETQYF; D gene: -; clone size: -; J gene: TRBJ2-5; V gene: TRBV11-2
CDR3 DNA: TGTGCCAGCAGTTCCCCTACAGGGGCCGGCCAAGAGACCCAGTACTTC; CDR3 protein: CASSSPTGAGQETQYF; D gene: TRBD1; clone size: -; J gene: TRBJ2-5; V gene: TRBV27
CDR3 DNA: TGTGCCATCAGGGGGACTAGCGGGGGCGAGCAGTACTTC; CDR3 protein: CAIRGTSGGEQYF; D gene: TRBD2; clone size: -; J gene: TRBJ2-7; V gene: TRBV10-3
CDR3 DNA: TGTGCCAGCAGTTACAATAATGTCCCCTCCTACAATGAGCAGTTCTTC; CDR3 protein: CASSYNNVPSYNEQFF; D gene: -; clone size: -; J gene: TRBJ2-1; V gene: TRBV6-5
CDR3 DNA: TGTGCCAGCAGCTTCCCAGGGGCCTACGAGCAGTACTTC; CDR3 protein: CASSFPGAYEQYF; D gene: -; clone size: once; J gene: TRBJ2-7; V gene: TRBV11-2
CDR3 DNA: TGTGCCAGTAGTATATCCGGCTCTGAAGCTTTCTTT; CDR3 protein: CASSISGSEAFF; D gene: -; clone size: once; J gene: TRBJ1-1; V gene: TRBV19
CDR3 DNA: TGTGCCAGCAGCTTATCAGTCAGGGGGCCGAATTCACCCCTCCACTTT; CDR3 protein: CASSLSVRGPNSPLHF; D gene: TRBD1; clone size: -; J gene: TRBJ1-6; V gene: TRBV7-2
CDR3 DNA: TGCGCCAGCAGCGACACAGGGGGGATGGACCAGCCCCAGCATTTT; CDR3 protein: CASSDTGGMDQPQHF; D gene: TRBD1; clone size: -; J gene: TRBJ1-5; V gene: TRBV5-1
CDR3 DNA: TGTGCCAGCAGTTTAACCCTAGGGGATACGCAGTATTTT; CDR3 protein: CASSLTLGDTQYF; D gene: -; clone size: -; J gene: TRBJ2-3; V gene: TRBV28
CDR3 DNA: TGTGCCAGCAGTGAGTTCGGGGGGCGAGATACGCAGTATTTT; CDR3 protein: CASSEFGGRDTQYF; D gene: -; clone size: -; J gene: TRBJ2-3; V gene: TRBV25-1
CDR3 DNA: TGTGCCAGCATTGATAGGGGTTTCGGCAATCAGCCCCAGCATTTT; CDR3 protein: CASIDRGFGNQPQHF; D gene: -; clone size: -; J gene: TRBJ1-5; V gene: TRBV28
CDR3 DNA: TGCGCCAGCAGTCGGGACAGGGTTTACAATGAGCAGTTCTTC; CDR3 protein: CASSRDRVYNEQFF; D gene: TRBD1; clone size: -; J gene: TRBJ2-1; V gene: TRBV10-1
CDR3 DNA: TGTGCCAGCGCAGACAGGGGATCCTCCTACGAGCAGTACTTC; CDR3 protein: CASADRGSSYEQYF; D gene: TRBD1; clone size: -; J gene: TRBJ2-7; V gene: TRBV27
CDR3 DNA: TGCAGCGTTGAAGACTGGGAGAAGGAGTCCTACGAGCAGTACTTC; CDR3 protein: CSVEDWEKESYEQYF; D gene: -; clone size: -; J gene: TRBJ2-7; V gene: TRBV29-1
CDR3 DNA: TGTGCCAGCAGCCAATTCAGGGTCGCGAACACCGGGGAGCTGTTTTTT; CDR3 protein: CASSQFRVANTGELFF; D gene: -; clone size: -; J gene: TRBJ2-2; V gene: TRBV14
CDR3 DNA: TGTGCCAGCAGTGAATCGTGGCGGGAGCCCTACAATGAGCAGTTCTTC; CDR3 protein: CASSESWREPYNEQFF; D gene: TRBD2; clone size: -; J gene: TRBJ2-1; V gene: TRBV6-1
CDR3 DNA: TGCAGCGTTGTGGACAGGGGTTGGGCCTATGGCTACACCTTC; CDR3 protein: CSVVDRGWAYGYTF; D gene: TRBD1; clone size: once; J gene: TRBJ1-2; V gene: TRBV29-1
CDR3 DNA: TGTGCCAGCAGTTTCCCCGGGCGGGGGGCAGCTTTCTTT; CDR3 protein: CASSFPGRGAAFF; D gene: -; clone size: -; J gene: TRBJ1-1; V gene: TRBV27
CDR3 DNA: TGTGCCTGGAGTCCAACAATTAATGGCTACACCTTC; CDR3 protein: CAWSPTINGYTF; D gene: -; clone size: -; J gene: TRBJ1-2; V gene: TRBV30